This is a list of T cell receptor beta chains from one sample in a study of CD8 T cells in ankylosing spondylitis. TCRdb processed the 5' RACE reads anew with MiXCR; each CDR3 protein has one entry. The table shows about 700,000 distinct CDR3 sequences, with around 17% occurring only once. The sample was blood, either unsorted or a sorted T cell fraction (not recorded which). These receptors were obtained from a male donor with ankylosing spondylitis. The CDR3 runs from the conserved cysteine through the conserved F or W. The D gene is left open where the match is weak. Expanded clones get a size class; other rows say once, few or many, or leave the size out.

abundance	v_gene	d_gene	j_gene	len	CDR3nt	CDR3aa
few	TRBV7-2	-	TRBJ2-5	16	TGTGCCAGCAGCGCACATGGGGGGGGCTTACAAGAGACCCAGTACTTC	CASSAHGGGLQETQYF
-	TRBV20-1	TRBD1	TRBJ1-5	14	TGCAGTGCTAGAGTACCAGGGGGCCACCAGCCCCAGCATTTT	CSARVPGGHQPQHF
-	TRBV27	TRBD2	TRBJ2-4	15	TGTGCCAGCAGTTCGGCTAGCGGGAGTTGGGACATTCAGTACTTC	CASSSASGSWDIQYF
few	TRBV24-1	-	TRBJ1-1	13	TGTGCCACCAGTGCTGGGGGGAACACTGAAGCTTTCTTT	CATSAGGNTEAFF
few	TRBV6-1	-	TRBJ2-1	17	TGTGCCAGCAGTGAATATGATGGGGGGGCCGGTTTGTATGAGCAGTTCTTC	CASSEYDGGAGLYEQFF
-	TRBV5-1	-	TRBJ2-7	17	TGCGCCAGCAGCTTGCAGGGGGGACAGTGGAGAAACTACGAGCAGTACTTC	CASSLQGGQWRNYEQYF
-	TRBV7-9	-	TRBJ2-7	15	TGTGCCAGCAGCTCGCCGACTGGGGGGCGAGACGAGCAGTACTTC	CASSSPTGGRDEQYF
-	TRBV29-1	TRBD2	TRBJ2-2	17	TGCAGCGTTGAAGAGGGACTAGCGGGGGCGAACACCGGGGAGCTGTTTTTT	CSVEEGLAGANTGELFF
few	TRBV4-1	-	TRBJ1-2	15	TGCGCCAGCAGCCCCCCAGAGAGGGCGAGCTATGGCTACACCTTC	CASSPPERASYGYTF
few	TRBV6-2/TRBV6-3	TRBD2	TRBJ2-5	15	TGTGCCAGCAGTTACCCCGGGACTAGTGGCGAGACCCAGTACTTC	CASSYPGTSGETQYF
-	TRBV12-3/TRBV12-4	-	TRBJ1-1	16	TGTGCCAGCAGTCCCATTCCCTCGACGGGAGACACTGAAGCTTTCTTT	CASSPIPSTGDTEAFF
many	TRBV4-2	-	TRBJ1-4	14	TGTGCCAGCAGCCAAGCAGGGGCCGGTGAAAAACTGTTTTTT	CASSQAGAGEKLFF
-	TRBV12-3/TRBV12-4	TRBD1	TRBJ1-3	15	TGTGCCAGCAGTCCAGACAGGGGCTCTGGAAACACCATATATTTT	CASSPDRGSGNTIYF
once	TRBV5-8	TRBD2	TRBJ2-1	17	TGTGCCAGCAGCTCCCAGTTTGGACTAGCGGGTAGGACGGGGCAGTTCTTC	CASSSQFGLAGRTGQFF
-	TRBV20-1	TRBD1	TRBJ1-5	14	TGCAGTGCGGGCCCAGGGGGCCGGGTTCAGCCCCAGCATTTT	CSAGPGGRVQPQHF
few	TRBV25-1	-	TRBJ2-2	16	TGTGCCAGCAGTGACCTCGGGGGGCGCGTCACCGGGGAGCTGTTTTTT	CASSDLGGRVTGELFF